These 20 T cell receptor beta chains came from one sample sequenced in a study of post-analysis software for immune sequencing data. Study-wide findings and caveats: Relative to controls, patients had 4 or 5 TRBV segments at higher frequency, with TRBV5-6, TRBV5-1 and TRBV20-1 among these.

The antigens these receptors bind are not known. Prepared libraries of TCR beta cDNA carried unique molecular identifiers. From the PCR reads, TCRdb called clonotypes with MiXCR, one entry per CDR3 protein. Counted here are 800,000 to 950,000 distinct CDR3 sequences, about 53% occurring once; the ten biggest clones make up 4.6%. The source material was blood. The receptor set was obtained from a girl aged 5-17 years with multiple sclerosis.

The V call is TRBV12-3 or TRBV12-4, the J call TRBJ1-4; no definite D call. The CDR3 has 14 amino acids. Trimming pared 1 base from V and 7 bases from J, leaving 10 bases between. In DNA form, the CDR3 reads TGTGCCAGCAGTTTAGGGGCCCTCTTTGAAAAACTGTTTTTT. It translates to CASSLGALFEKLFF.

The CDR3 is CASSLRTAYNEQFF. The CDR3 DNA sequence: TGTGCCAGCAGCTTACGGACAGCCTACAATGAGCAGTTCTTC. J is TRBJ2-1 and V is TRBV7-6; possibly TRBD1 for D (6 bases). CDR1 and CDR2 from the germline V gene are SGHVS and FNYEAQ. Between the trimmed V and J ends, which lost 2 bases and 2 bases, there was a span of 7 bases. The CDR3 is 14 residues long.

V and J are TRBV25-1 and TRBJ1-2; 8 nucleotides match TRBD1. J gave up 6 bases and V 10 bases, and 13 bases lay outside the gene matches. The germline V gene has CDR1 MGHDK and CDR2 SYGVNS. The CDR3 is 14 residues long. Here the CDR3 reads CATRTEDRAHGYTF. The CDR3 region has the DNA TGTGCCACCCGGACGGAGGACAGGGCGCATGGCTACACCTTC.

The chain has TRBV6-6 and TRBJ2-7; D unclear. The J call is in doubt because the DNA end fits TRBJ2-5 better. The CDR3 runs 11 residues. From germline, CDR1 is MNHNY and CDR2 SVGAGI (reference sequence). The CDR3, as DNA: TGTGCCAGCAAGATAGGGGAGACCCAGTACTTC. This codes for CASKIGETQYF.

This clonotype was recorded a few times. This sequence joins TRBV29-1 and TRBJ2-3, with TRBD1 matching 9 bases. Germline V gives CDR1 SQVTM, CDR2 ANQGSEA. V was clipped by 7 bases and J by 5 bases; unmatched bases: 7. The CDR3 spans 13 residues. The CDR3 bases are TGCAGCGCGACACAGGGGGCGAGAGATACGCAGTATTTT. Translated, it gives CSATQGARDTQYF.

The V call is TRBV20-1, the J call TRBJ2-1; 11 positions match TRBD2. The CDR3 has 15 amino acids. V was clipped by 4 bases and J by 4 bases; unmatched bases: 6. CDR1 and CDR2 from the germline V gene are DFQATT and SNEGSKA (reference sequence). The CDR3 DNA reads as TGCAGTGCTAAGGGACTAGCGGTATCTTACAATGAGCAGTTCTTC. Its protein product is CSAKGLAVSYNEQFF.

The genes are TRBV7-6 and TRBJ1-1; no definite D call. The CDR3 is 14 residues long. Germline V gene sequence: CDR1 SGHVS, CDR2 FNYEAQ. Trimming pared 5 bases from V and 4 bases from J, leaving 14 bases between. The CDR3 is CASSQYTRSTEAFF. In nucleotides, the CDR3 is TGTGCCAGCAGCCAATACACCAGAAGCACTGAAGCTTTCTTT.

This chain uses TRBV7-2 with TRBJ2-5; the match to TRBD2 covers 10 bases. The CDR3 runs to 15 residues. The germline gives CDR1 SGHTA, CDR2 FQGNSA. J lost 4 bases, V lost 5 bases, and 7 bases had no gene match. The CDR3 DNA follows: TGTGCCAGCAGCGCAAGCGGGAGGGTACCAGAGACCCAGTACTTC. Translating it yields CASSASGRVPETQYF.

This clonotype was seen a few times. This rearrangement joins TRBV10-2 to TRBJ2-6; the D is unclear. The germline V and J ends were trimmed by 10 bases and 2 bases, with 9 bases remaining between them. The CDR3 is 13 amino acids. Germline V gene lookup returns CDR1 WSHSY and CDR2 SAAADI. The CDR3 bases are TGCGCCACCCAGGCGGCTGGGGCCAACGTCCTGACTTTC. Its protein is CATQAAGANVLTF.

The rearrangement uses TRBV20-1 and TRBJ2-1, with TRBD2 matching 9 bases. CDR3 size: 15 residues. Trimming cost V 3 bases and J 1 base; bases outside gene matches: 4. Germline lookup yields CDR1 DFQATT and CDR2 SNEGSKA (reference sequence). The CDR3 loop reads CSASGGGGSYNEQFF. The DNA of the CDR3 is TGCAGTGCTAGCGGCGGGGGGGGTTCCTACAATGAGCAGTTCTTC.

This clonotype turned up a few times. This chain's CDR3 is CSARQQAGGPGEQFF. In nucleotides, the CDR3 is TGCAGTGCTCGACAGCAGGCGGGAGGGCCTGGGGAGCAGTTCTTC. The J gene is TRBJ2-1, the V gene TRBV20-1; 9 bases align to TRBD2. Germline V lookup: CDR1 DFQATT, CDR2 SNEGSKA (reference sequence). V gave up 5 bases and J gave up 10 bases; unmatched junction bases: 15. This CDR3 contains 15 residues.

DNA of the CDR3: TGTGCCAGCAGCCCGACACCGAGGGGGGGTAAAGAGACCCAGTACTTC. Its protein is CASSPTPRGGKETQYF. The genes are TRBV7-3 and TRBJ2-5, with D maybe TRBD2 (7 bases). Trimming took 5 bases from V and 3 from J, leaving 19 bases between them. The germline V gene has CDR1 SGHTA and CDR2 FQGTGA. There are 16 residues in the CDR3.

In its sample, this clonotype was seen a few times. CDR3 loop: CASSLALQKTQYF. The CDR3 DNA follows: TGTGCCAGCAGCTTGGCCTTGCAGAAGACCCAGTACTTC. V is TRBV5-4 and J is TRBJ2-5; D gene ambiguous. The germline V gene has CDR1 SGHNT and CDR2 YYREEE (reference sequence). Trimming cost V 0 bases and J 6 bases, with 9 bases left between them. The length of the CDR3 is 13 residues.

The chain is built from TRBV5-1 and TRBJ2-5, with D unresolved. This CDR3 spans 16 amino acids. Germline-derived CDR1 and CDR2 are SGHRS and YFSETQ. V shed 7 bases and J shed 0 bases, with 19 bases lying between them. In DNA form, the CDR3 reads TGCGCCAGCCGCACGGGCTCCACAGTGTACCAAGAGACCCAGTACTTC. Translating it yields CASRTGSTVYQETQYF.

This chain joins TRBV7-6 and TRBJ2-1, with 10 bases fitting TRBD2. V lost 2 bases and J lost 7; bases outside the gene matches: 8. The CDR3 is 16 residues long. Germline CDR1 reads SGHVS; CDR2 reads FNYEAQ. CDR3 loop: CASSLWSSGGLNEQFF. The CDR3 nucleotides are TGTGCCAGCAGCTTATGGTCTAGCGGGGGATTGAATGAGCAGTTCTTC.

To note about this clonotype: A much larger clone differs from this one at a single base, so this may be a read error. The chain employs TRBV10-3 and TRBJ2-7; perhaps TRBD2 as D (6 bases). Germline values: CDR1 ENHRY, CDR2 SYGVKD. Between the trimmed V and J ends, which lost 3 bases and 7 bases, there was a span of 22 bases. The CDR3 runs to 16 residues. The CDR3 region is CAISESRRGTDNEQYF. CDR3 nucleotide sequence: TGTGCCATCAGTGAATCAAGGCGGGGAACCGACAATGAGCAGTACTTC.

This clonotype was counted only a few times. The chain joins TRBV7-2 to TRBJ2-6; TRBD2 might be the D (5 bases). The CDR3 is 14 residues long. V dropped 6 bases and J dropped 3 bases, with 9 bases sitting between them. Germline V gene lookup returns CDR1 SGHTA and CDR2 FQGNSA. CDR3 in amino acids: CASSLSGGANVLTF. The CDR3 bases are TGTGCCAGCAGTTTAAGCGGTGGGGCCAACGTCCTGACTTTC. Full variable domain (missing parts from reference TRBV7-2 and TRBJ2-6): GAGVSQSPSNKVTEKGKDVELRCDPISGHTALYWYRQSLGQGLEFLIYFQGNSAPDKSGLPSDRFSAERTGGSVSTLTIQRTQQEDSAVYLCASSLSGGANVLTFGAGSRLTVL.

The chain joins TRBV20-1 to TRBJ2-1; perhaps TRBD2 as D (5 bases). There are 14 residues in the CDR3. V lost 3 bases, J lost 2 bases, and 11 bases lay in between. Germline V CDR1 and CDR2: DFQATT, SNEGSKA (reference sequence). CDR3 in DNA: TGCAGTGCTAGGCAGGACGGGACCTACAATGAGCAGTTCTTC. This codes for CSARQDGTYNEQFF.

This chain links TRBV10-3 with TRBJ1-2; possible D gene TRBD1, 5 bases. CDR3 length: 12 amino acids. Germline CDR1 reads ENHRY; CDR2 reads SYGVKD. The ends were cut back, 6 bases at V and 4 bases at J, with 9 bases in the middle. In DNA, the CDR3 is TGTGCCATCAGGCCCGGGGGCTATGGCTACACCTTC. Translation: CAIRPGGYGYTF.

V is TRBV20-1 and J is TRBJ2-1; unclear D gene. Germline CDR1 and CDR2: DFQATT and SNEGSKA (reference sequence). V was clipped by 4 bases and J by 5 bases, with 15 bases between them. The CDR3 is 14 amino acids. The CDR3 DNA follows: TGCAGTGCTACCGGCGCCGAGCCGGACAATGAGCAGTTCTTC. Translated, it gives CSATGAEPDNEQFF.